This TCR beta chain appears in the sequencing data of a study of blood T cell repertoires in COVID-19. Study as a whole: Sample material is recorded as cDNA or gDNA derived from T cells, B-cell-depleted T cells, or PBMCs.

Original processing methods: Amplification of reference gene primers provided the estimated nucleated cell counts. Some clones are missing from TCRdb's copy, which holds only in-frame ones; the method was immunoSEQ multiplex PCR. V, J and clone size are those of that table, while D and trimming were read from the DNA. The sample holds around 160,000 clones, about four fifths seen once. This TCR was sampled from a human donor with acute or convalescent COVID-19. The donor label of this sample is uncertain. What was sequenced was peripheral blood.

CDR3 sequence reads: CASSFAGAWGDTQYF. The CDR3, as DNA: TGTGCCAGCAGCTTTGCGGGGGCCTGGGGAGATACGCAGTATTTT. The chain recombines TRBV7-3 with TRBJ2-3, with TRBD2 as a possible D gene (7 bases). Between the trimmed V and J ends, which lost 3 bases and 5 bases, there was a span of 15 bases. The CDR3 spans 15 residues. Germline CDR1 is SGHTA and CDR2 is FQGTGA.